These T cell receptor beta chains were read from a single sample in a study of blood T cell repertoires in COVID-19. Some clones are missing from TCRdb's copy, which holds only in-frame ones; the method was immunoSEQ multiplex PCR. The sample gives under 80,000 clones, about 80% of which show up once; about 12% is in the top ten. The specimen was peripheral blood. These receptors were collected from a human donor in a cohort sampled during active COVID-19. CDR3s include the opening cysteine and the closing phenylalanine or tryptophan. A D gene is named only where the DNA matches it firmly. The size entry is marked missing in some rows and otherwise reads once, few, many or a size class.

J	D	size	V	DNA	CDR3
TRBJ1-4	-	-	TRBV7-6	TGTGCCAGCAGCGCTGGAACGGGTCCCGAAAAACTGTTTTTT	CASSAGTGPEKLFF
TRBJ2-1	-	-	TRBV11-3	TGTGCCAGCAGCCCCCGGCGGGAGCAGTTCTTC	CASSPRREQFF
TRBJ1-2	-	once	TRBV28	TGTGCCAGCAGCCACGGTACAGGTGTTACTAACTATGGCTACACCTTC	CASSHGTGVTNYGYTF
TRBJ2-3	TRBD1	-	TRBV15	TGTGCCACCAGCAGACTCGGGACAGGGGGCACAGATACGCAGTATTTT	CATSRLGTGGTDTQYF
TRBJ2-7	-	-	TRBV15	TGTGCCACCAGCACCAAAGATGGAGTCGAGCAGTACTTC	CATSTKDGVEQYF
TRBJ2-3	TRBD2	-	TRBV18	TGTGCCAGCTCACCACGGACTAGCGGGGGGGGCACAGATACGCAGTATTTT	CASSPRTSGGGTDTQYF
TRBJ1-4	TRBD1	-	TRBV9	TGTGCCAGCATGCTGGGACAGACAGATGAAAAACTGTTTTTT	CASMLGQTDEKLFF
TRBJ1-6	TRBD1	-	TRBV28	TGTGCCAGCACGGGACAGCAGGGTGGGTATTCACCCCTCCACTTT	CASTGQQGGYSPLHF
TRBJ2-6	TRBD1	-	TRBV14	TGTGCCAGCAGCTCCAGACCCAAGGGGACAGGGGGCTCTGGGGCCAACGTCCTGACTTTC	CASSSRPKGTGGSGANVLTF
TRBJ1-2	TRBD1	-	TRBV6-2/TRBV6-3	TGTGCCAGCAGCCGACAGGGGGCTCTTGGCTACACCTTC	CASSRQGALGYTF
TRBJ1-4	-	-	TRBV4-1	TGCGCCAGCAGCCAAGAGGGGAGGGTTGAAAAACTGTTTTTT	CASSQEGRVEKLFF
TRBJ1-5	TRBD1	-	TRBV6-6	TGTGCCAGCAGGCCACAGGGGGTAAGCAATCAGCCCCAGCATTTT	CASRPQGVSNQPQHF
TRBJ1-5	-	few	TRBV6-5	TGTGCCAGCAGGGGACAAGGAAGCAATCAGCCCCAGCATTTT	CASRGQGSNQPQHF
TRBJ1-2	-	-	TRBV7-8	TGTGCCAGCAGCTTAGGCGGGGGAAGTATCGGGCGAAGCTACACCTTC	CASSLGGGSIGRSYTF
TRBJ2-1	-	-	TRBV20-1	TGCAGTGCTAGAGTGGGCCATGAGCAGTTCTTC	CSARVGHEQFF
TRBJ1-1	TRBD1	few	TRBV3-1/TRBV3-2	TGTGCCAGCAGCTTACGACAGGGTGTAGTCACTGAAGCTTTCTTT	CASSLRQGVVTEAFF
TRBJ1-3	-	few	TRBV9	TGTGCCAGCAGCCCCCCAGGAAACACCATATATTTT	CASSPPGNTIYF
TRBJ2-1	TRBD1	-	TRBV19	TGTGCCAGTAGTCAGCCGGGACAGTCATACAATGAGCAGTTCTTC	CASSQPGQSYNEQFF
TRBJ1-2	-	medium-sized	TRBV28	TGTGCCAGCAGTTCCCATTGGGGGGAAGCTAACTATGGCTACACCTTC	CASSSHWGEANYGYTF
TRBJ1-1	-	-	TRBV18	TGTGCCAGCTCACTGACGGGGGGGAAGGACACTGAAGCTTTCTTT	CASSLTGGKDTEAFF
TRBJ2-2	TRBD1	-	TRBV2	TGTGCCAGCAGCCCACAGGGGTCTTCCGGGGAGCTGTTTTTT	CASSPQGSSGELFF
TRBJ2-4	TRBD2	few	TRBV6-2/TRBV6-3	TGTGCCAGCAGTTATAGCGGGGGTTCCAAAAACATTCAGTACTTC	CASSYSGGSKNIQYF